One and the same sample provided the 23 T cell receptor beta chains below, sequenced in a study of blood T cell repertoires in COVID-19. Sequencing was performed with immunoSEQ multiplex PCR; in TCRdb, only in-frame clones are kept and a portion is missing. Of approximately 92,000 clones listed, around three quarters were seen once; the top ten hold nearly 9%. Sequenced material: peripheral blood. The receptors here all came from a man aged 45-65 years who had recovered from COVID-19.

The chain combines TRBV6-5 with TRBJ2-7; the match to TRBD1 covers 8 bases. Germline assignment: CDR1 MNHEY and CDR2 SVGAGI. The junction had 5 bases not matched to a gene; V was cut back by 5 bases and J by 5 bases. The CDR3 covers 13 residues. The CDR3 DNA reads TGTGCCAGCAGTCGGGGACAGGAGCACGAGCAGTACTTC. This codes for CASSRGQEHEQYF.

The gene calls are TRBV4-2 and TRBJ2-7; tentatively, D is TRBD2 (7 bases). Trimming shortened V by 0 bases and J by 0 bases, and 9 bases separated the two germline ends. Looked up from germline, CDR1 is LGHNA and CDR2 is YNFKEQ. The CDR3 is made up of 15 amino acids. The CDR3 protein is CASSQEGGDSYEQYF. The CDR3 coding sequence is TGTGCCAGCAGCCAAGAAGGGGGGGACTCCTACGAGCAGTACTTC.

This sequence joins TRBV13 and TRBJ1-1; 8 bases agree with TRBD1. The V gene's germline CDR1 is PRHDT and CDR2 FYEKMQ (reference sequence). This CDR3 spans 16 amino acids. The V segment lost 3 bases and the J segment 0 bases; nucleotides outside the gene matches: 6. CDR3 DNA: TGTGCCAGCAGCTTGACGACAGGGGAGGTGAACACTGAAGCTTTCTTT. Translated, it gives CASSLTTGEVNTEAFF.

The rearrangement joins TRBV7-9 to TRBJ1-5; D is uncertain. Trimming pared 3 bases from V and 5 bases from J, leaving 14 bases between. Germline CDR1 and CDR2: SEHNR and FQNEAQ (reference sequence). The CDR3 is made up of 15 amino acids. The CDR3 region is CASSFSAGIHQPQHF. The CDR3, as DNA: TGTGCCAGCAGCTTCTCGGCAGGAATCCATCAGCCCCAGCATTTT.

The CDR3 sequence: CASSLRGGTSFREQFF. As DNA, the CDR3 is TGTGCCAGCAGCCTCAGAGGGGGGACTAGTTTTAGGGAGCAGTTCTTC. V is TRBV27 and J is TRBJ2-1; 8 bases are shared with TRBD2. Germline V gives CDR1 MNHEY, CDR2 SMNVEV (reference sequence). There are 16 residues in the CDR3. The V gene end was trimmed by 6 bases and the J gene end by 10 bases; junction bases not matched to a gene: 17.

This sequence joins TRBV10-3 and TRBJ2-2; a weak D match, TRBD1 (6 bases). Trimming cost V 0 bases and J 3 bases, with 8 bases left between them. The CDR3 covers 15 residues. CDR1 and CDR2 from the germline V gene are ENHRY and SYGVKD. This CDR3 reads CAISESPGDTGELFF. The CDR3 DNA sequence: TGTGCCATCAGTGAGTCCCCAGGGGACACCGGGGAGCTGTTTTTT.

The chain is built from TRBV7-8 and TRBJ1-5; TRBD1 matches at 8 bases. The trim removed 1 base at V and 5 bases at J, leaving 4 bases unmatched. The CDR3 totals 15 residues. CDR1 is SGHVS, CDR2 FQNEAQ, per germline. CDR3: CASSLGRGQYQPQHF. The CDR3 DNA is TGTGCCAGCAGCTTAGGCAGGGGGCAATATCAGCCCCAGCATTTT. Variable domain in full (rest from reference TRBV7-8 and TRBJ1-5): GAGVSQSPRYKVAKRGQDVALRCDPISGHVSLFWYQQALGQGPEFLTYFQNEAQLDKSGLPSDRFFAERPEGSVSTLKIQRTQQEDSAVYLCASSLGRGQYQPQHFGDGTRLSIL.

This clone was seen only a few times. The chain couples TRBV3-1 (or the pseudogene TRBV3-2) to TRBJ2-4, with 10 bases aligning to TRBD1. This CDR3 spans 16 amino acids. The trim removed 5 bases at V and 2 bases at J, leaving 6 bases unmatched. In germline, CDR1 is LGHDT, CDR2 YNNKEL (reference sequence). CDR3 coding DNA: TGTGCCAGCAGCAAAGGGACAGGGGCCCCCAAAAACATTCAGTACTTC. It encodes CASSKGTGAPKNIQYF.

This clone appeared a single time. The rearrangement uses TRBV9 and TRBJ2-1; 13 bases map to TRBD2. The germline CDR1 and CDR2 sequences are SGDLS and YYNGEE. This CDR3 has 18 amino acids. With V trimmed by 0 bases and J by 6 bases, 9 bases remained unmatched. CDR3 bases: TGTGCCAGCAGCGTAGCTACGACTAGCGGGGGGCTGGCCAATGAGCAGTTCTTC. This gives the protein CASSVATTSGGLANEQFF.

This chain uses TRBV7-3 with TRBJ2-7, with 12 bases identical to TRBD1. With 5 bases clipped from V and 4 bases from J, the junction kept 12 bases outside the gene matches. CDR1 is SGHTA, CDR2 FQGTGA, per germline. This CDR3 contains 17 residues. The CDR3 loop is CASSPGTGGARQYEQYF. CDR3 in DNA: TGTGCCAGCAGCCCGGGGACAGGGGGCGCGAGACAGTACGAGCAGTACTTC.

The chain is built from TRBV10-3 and TRBJ1-5, with 7 bases matching TRBD1. The CDR3 length is 13 residues. Germline V gene lookup returns CDR1 ENHRY and CDR2 SYGVKD. Trimming at V came to 6 bases and at J to 8 bases, leaving 7 bases not matched to a gene. CDR3 residues: CAIRGGQTEPQHF. CDR3 DNA: TGTGCCATCAGGGGGGGACAGACTGAGCCCCAGCATTTT.

This clone counts as medium-sized (0.01 to 0.1%). The rearrangement links TRBV27 to TRBJ2-7; tentative D call: TRBD1 (5 bases). Deletions cut 2 bases from V and 6 bases from J, with 8 bases between. CDR3 size: 12 residues. Germline loops: CDR1 MNHEY, CDR2 SMNVEV (reference sequence). The CDR3 nucleotides are TGTGCCAGCAGTTTAGTGGGGCGCGAGCAGTACTTC. It translates to CASSLVGREQYF.

This clone was seen many times. This chain joins TRBV6-4 and TRBJ2-2; no reliable D call. V gave up 6 bases and J gave up 3 bases, with 11 bases separating them. Germline V CDR1 and CDR2: MRHNA, SNTAGT. This CDR3 has 14 amino acids. CDR3 sequence (DNA): TGTGCCAGCAGCCCCGGCCAGGACACCGGGGAGCTGTTTTTT. Its protein is CASSPGQDTGELFF.

The chain combines TRBV4-3 with TRBJ2-7; 10 nucleotides line up with TRBD1. Trimming took 4 bases from V and 4 from J; bases not matched to a gene: 7. Looked up from germline, CDR1 is LGHNA and CDR2 is YSLEER. CDR3 size: 15 residues. The CDR3 loop is CASSLGTGDAYEQYF. CDR3 nucleotides: TGCGCCAGCAGCCTTGGGACAGGGGACGCGTACGAGCAGTACTTC.

The sample holds one count of this clone. This chain connects TRBV18 to TRBJ1-4, with D uncertain. From germline, CDR1 is KGHSH and CDR2 LQKENI. The CDR3 loop spans 16 amino acids. Trimming left V 2 bases short and J 3 bases short, with 13 bases between. The CDR3 bases are TGTGCCAGCTCACCAAGCCCCTTGGAGGCTAATGAAAAACTGTTTTTT. It codes for CASSPSPLEANEKLFF.

This chain connects TRBV9 to TRBJ2-1, with 7 bases aligning to TRBD1. Losses at the gene ends were 4 bases for V and 9 bases for J; bases not matched to a gene: 10. The CDR3 sequence is 14 residues long. In germline, CDR1 is SGDLS, CDR2 YYNGEE. The CDR3 is CASSTRQGTGEQFF. The CDR3 DNA reads as TGTGCCAGCAGCACGAGACAGGGCACCGGTGAGCAGTTCTTC.

The genes are TRBV2 and TRBJ2-3, with D possibly being TRBD2 (5 bases). CDR1 and CDR2 (germline): SNHLY, FYNNEI. CDR3 length equals 16 residues. The V end was cut by 2 bases, the J end by 2 bases, with 14 bases between. In nucleotides, the CDR3 is TGTGCCAGCAGTGAACTAGCTTTTGTACCCACAGATACGCAGTATTTT. The encoded protein is CASSELAFVPTDTQYF.

In its sample, this clone was seen once. The rearrangement links TRBV3-1 (or the pseudogene TRBV3-2) to TRBJ2-3; TRBD2 is a possible D gene (5 bases). The CDR3 spans 14 residues. Germline V CDR1 and CDR2: LGHDT, YNNKEL (reference sequence). The V end was cut by 4 bases, the J end by 2 bases, with 10 bases between. CDR3 protein: CASSLPDFTDTQYF. The DNA of the CDR3 is TGTGCCAGCAGCCTTCCGGACTTCACAGATACGCAGTATTTT.

V usage is TRBV5-4 and J usage is TRBJ1-1; no clear D gene. Per the germline V gene, CDR1 is SGHNT and CDR2 is YYREEE (reference sequence). CDR3 size: 16 residues. V was pared by 0 bases and J by 6 bases, with 18 bases between. CDR3 nucleotides: TGTGCCAGCAGCTTGGGTGGGTCGGCCCGAGGCGCTGAAGCTTTCTTT. This translates into CASSLGGSARGAEAFF.

This chain links TRBV15 with TRBJ2-7, with D maybe TRBD1 (6 bases). This CDR3 has 12 amino acids. CDR1 is LNHNV, CDR2 YYDKDF, per germline (reference sequence). Trimming left V 5 bases short and J 5 bases short, with 10 bases between. CDR3 protein: CATSLQGNEQYF. The CDR3, as DNA: TGTGCCACCAGCTTGCAGGGGAACGAGCAGTACTTC.

V usage is TRBV7-3 and J usage is TRBJ2-2; 7 nucleotides agree with TRBD1. The CDR3 has 14 residues. The V gene's germline CDR1 is SGHTA and CDR2 FQGTGA. Trimming cost V 4 bases and J 5 bases; bases outside gene matches: 4. This CDR3 is CASSSGQPTGELFF. The CDR3 bases are TGTGCCAGCAGCTCGGGACAGCCTACCGGGGAGCTGTTTTTT.

The rearrangement links TRBV10-3 to TRBJ2-2; tentatively, D is TRBD1 (6 bases). The germline gives CDR1 ENHRY, CDR2 SYGVKD. V lost 4 bases and J lost 4, with 10 bases in between. This CDR3 comprises 14 residues. The CDR3 is CAISAYRATGELFF. CDR3 nucleotides: TGTGCCATCAGTGCTTACAGGGCCACCGGGGAGCTGTTTTTT.

The sample holds a few counts of this clone. The gene calls are TRBV29-1 and TRBJ2-7, with D unresolved. This CDR3 is built from 11 residues. The V end was cut by 4 bases, the J end by 3 bases, with 7 bases between. Germline-derived CDR1 and CDR2 are SQVTM and ANQGSEA. CDR3 sequence reads: CSVGLNYEQYF. Here the CDR3 DNA reads TGCAGCGTTGGACTCAACTACGAGCAGTACTTC.